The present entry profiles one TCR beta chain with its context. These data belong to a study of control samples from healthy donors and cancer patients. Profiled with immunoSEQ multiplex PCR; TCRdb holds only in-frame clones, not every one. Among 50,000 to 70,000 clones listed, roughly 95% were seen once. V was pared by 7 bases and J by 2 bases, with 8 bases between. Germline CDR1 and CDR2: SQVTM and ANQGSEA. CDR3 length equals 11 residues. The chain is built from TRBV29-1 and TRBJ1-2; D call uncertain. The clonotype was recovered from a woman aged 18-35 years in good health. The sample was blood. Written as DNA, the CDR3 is TGCAGCGGAACCACAAACTATGGCTACACCTTC. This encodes CSGTTNYGYTF. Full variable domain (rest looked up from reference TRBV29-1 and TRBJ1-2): SAVISQKPSRDICQRGTSLTIQCQVDSQVTMMFWYRQQPGQSLTLIATANQGSEATYESGFVIDKFPISRPNLTFSTLTVSNMSPEDSSIYLCSGTTNYGYTFGSGTRLTVV.